A selection of T cell receptor beta chains follows, all from one sample in a study of blood T cells in healthy people across ages. TCRdb reanalysed the 5' RACE reads using MiXCR and keeps one entry per CDR3 protein. This table holds some 710,000 distinct CDR3 sequences, 20% to 25% found once. Sequences were obtained from blood. The receptors come from a man between 70 and 80 years old in good health. Each CDR3 is given with its conserved first and last residue.

14	TRBV29-1	TRBJ2-3	CSVTGLGSTDTQYF
13	TRBV12-3/TRBV12-4	TRBJ2-5	CASSFVRGETQYF
15	TRBV30	TRBJ2-1	CAWSPGGYSYNEQFF
16	TRBV12-3/TRBV12-4	TRBJ2-5	CASSPGQGKLQETQYF
15	TRBV24-1	TRBJ1-4	CATSDSTAVHEKLFF
14	TRBV12-3/TRBV12-4	TRBJ1-3	CASSSGSSGNTIYF
15	TRBV20-1	TRBJ1-4	CSANRDEVANEKLFF
16	TRBV3-1	-	CASSQRGGESYNEQFF
12	TRBV29-1	TRBJ1-1	CSVEDSHTEAFF
13	TRBV7-9	-	CASSLNQGGEQFF
11	TRBV12-3/TRBV12-4	TRBJ1-1	CASSPGQEAFF
16	TRBV4-3	TRBJ1-1	CASSQDPTGMNTEAFF
15	TRBV6-5	TRBJ2-3	CASSYEAGATDTQYF
12	TRBV3-1	TRBJ1-1	CASSQDVGVAFF
15	TRBV20-1	TRBJ2-3	CSAVRTGRDTDTQYF
15	TRBV11-2	TRBJ1-4	CASSLSIGRGEKLFF
16	TRBV7-9	TRBJ2-1	CASSPRRSGGAGEQFF
16	TRBV12-3/TRBV12-4	TRBJ2-3	CASRYSDPRGGDTQYF
13	TRBV29-1	TRBJ1-2	CSVSRDRGGGYTF
13	TRBV5-6	TRBJ1-2	CASSPIRAYGYTF
13	TRBV29-1	TRBJ2-3	CSVERFVGDTQYF
15	TRBV6-5	TRBJ2-3	CASRPRDTGRDTQYF
15	TRBV20-1	TRBJ1-2	CSARDRSQLNYGYTF
15	TRBV6-6	TRBJ2-3	CASSYFTGATDTQYF
15	TRBV11-2	TRBJ2-1	CASSYSGGAYNEQFF
15	TRBV9	TRBJ1-4	CASSVNSETNEKLFF